The sequence of this T cell receptor beta chain was determined in a study of CD8 T cells in ankylosing spondylitis. V shed 8 bases and J shed 5 bases, with 15 bases lying between them. Germline V gives CDR1 MNHNS, CDR2 SASEGT. The CDR3 is made up of 13 amino acids. There are many counts of this clonotype. From the 5' RACE reads, TCRdb called clonotypes with MiXCR, one entry per CDR3 protein. The table shows around 180,000 distinct CDR3 sequences, with about an eighth occurring only once. Sequences were obtained from blood, either unsorted or a sorted T cell fraction (not recorded which). The clonotype was recovered from a female donor with ankylosing spondylitis or in good health (not recorded which). The gene calls are TRBV6-1 and TRBJ1-2, with D tentatively TRBD1 (6 bases). The CDR3 nucleotides read TGTGCCAGCGGGATAGGACAGTCGTATGGCTACACCTTC. Amino acids: CASGIGQSYGYTF.